What follows is one TCR beta chain and its context. The antigen is undetermined. Noted time point: newly diagnosed GD, antithyroid drugs for less than 3 months. With RNA extracted from PBMCs as input, the TCR library was made. The data were obtained in a study of regulatory T cells in long-lasting Graves disease. V shed 4 bases and J shed 9 bases, with 14 bases lying between them. The CDR3 is made up of 13 amino acids. Looked up from germline, CDR1 is SGHRS and CDR2 is YFSETQ. Both iRepertoire HTBI primers and Arm-PCR of CDR3 regions were used to build the TCR beta libraries. Via MiXCR, TCRdb re-called the multiplex PCR reads, giving one row per CDR3 protein. The repertoire holds approximately 350,000 distinct CDR3 sequences, with 15% to 20% as singletons. Study results and caveats: Sharing of public clonotypes was greater in persistent patients (under 3,000) than in new patients (roughly 1,000). Small sample size may have lowered accuracy. Segments TRBV28, TRBJ1-2 and TRBJ2-5 showed preferential usage in persistent disease.

This sample also appeared in a second study, on T cells in Graves' hyperthyroidism and ophthalmopathy.

The TCR comes from a woman aged 18-35 years with Graves disease. The gene calls are TRBV5-1 and TRBJ1-5, with D hard to call. Specimen: peripheral blood mononuclear cells (PBMCs), collected at new diagnosis, from a patient treated with antithyroid drugs. The DNA of the CDR3 is TGCGCCAGCAGCCACCCGCGGGATTGGCCCCAGCATTTT. Translating gives CASSHPRDWPQHF.